This TCR beta chain was captured in a study of T cells after yellow fever vaccination. About the research overall: For low cell numbers, libraries were made with SMART-Seq v4 Ultra Low Input. The study's findings and limits: CD4 and CD8 compartments shared a small share of clonotypes. The study noted that FACS-sorted repertoires could contain abundant clonotypes contaminating from the bulk population.

TCRdb processed the 5' RACE reads anew with MiXCR; each CDR3 protein has one entry. The table has some 320,000 distinct CDR3 sequences, approximately 12% seen once. This clonotype was picked up a small number of times. Antigen specificity is unknown. The germline V and J ends were trimmed by 6 bases and 0 bases, with 17 bases remaining between them. CDR1 is MNHNY, CDR2 SVGAGI, per germline (reference sequence). The CDR3 consists of 16 residues. This sequence was found in a man aged 18 to 35 who received the YFV17D yellow fever vaccine. Specimen: CD4+ T cells sorted from PBMCs, collected 45 days after the yellow fever booster vaccination. This rearrangement joins TRBV6-6 to TRBJ1-1, with D maybe TRBD1 (6 bases). CDR3 DNA sequence: TGTGCCAGCAGCGAACCTGTCAGGGGAGTGAACACTGAAGCTTTCTTT. This gives the protein CASSEPVRGVNTEAFF.